A selection of T cell receptor beta chains follows, all from one sample in a study of OX40 agonist ivuxolimab in advanced cancers. Profiling relied on immunoSEQ multiplex PCR, and the TCRdb table lists in-frame clones only, not all of them. The sample contains 45,000 to 50,000 clones, 60% to 85% of which appear only once. Material: CD4+ or CD8+ T cells sorted from blood, obtained in a trial of the OX40 agonist ivuxolimab. The receptor source for this set is an adult with an advanced solid tumor such as melanoma, head and neck, liver or kidney cancer. CDR3s include the opening cysteine and the closing phenylalanine or tryptophan. D genes are given only for firm matches.

d_gene	j_gene	v_gene	CDR3aa
TRBD1	TRBJ2-1	TRBV19	CASSKISTGGGNEQFF
-	TRBJ2-3	TRBV28	CASSSSLISETQYF
-	TRBJ1-5	TRBV10-3	CAICGLRDLSNQPQHF
-	TRBJ2-5	TRBV7-2	CASSLGRFQETQYF
TRBD2	TRBJ2-1	TRBV2	CASSGTGGAYAEQFF
TRBD1	TRBJ2-7	TRBV5-1	CASSQSSPGTGYYEQYF
-	TRBJ2-7	TRBV7-6	CASSLRGYEQYF
-	TRBJ2-2	TRBV7-2	CASSFAKAGELFF
TRBD2	TRBJ2-2	TRBV29-1	CSASGQEAGELFF
-	TRBJ1-6	TRBV21-1	CASSKGEGTDNSPLHF
-	TRBJ1-6	TRBV11-2	CASSSLGASNSPLHF
TRBD1	TRBJ2-6	TRBV9	CASSVNRGGANVLTF
-	TRBJ2-1	TRBV7-2	CASSLSGSTGEQFF
-	TRBJ1-1	TRBV4-1	CASSQDQNRPEAFF
-	TRBJ2-1	TRBV11-2	CASRKWGVHEQFF
-	TRBJ2-5	TRBV4-3	CASSQDSRGRVETQYF
-	TRBJ2-2	TRBV19	CASSPNIGNTGELFF
TRBD1	TRBJ1-2	TRBV27	CASRGQGRGYTF
-	TRBJ1-3	TRBV12-5	CASGFMSSGNTIYF
TRBD1	TRBJ2-7	TRBV6-5	CASSYSFQGVYEQYF
TRBD2	TRBJ2-7	TRBV7-8	CASSLAEAGTSGGRAKYF
TRBD2	TRBJ2-7	TRBV5-1	CASSYRTRGGRVSYEQYF
TRBD1	TRBJ1-3	TRBV7-9	CASGGTGGGNTIYF
-	TRBJ1-5	TRBV7-2	CASSSGRDQPQHF
TRBD1	TRBJ1-2	TRBV7-2	CASTPGQGNYGYTF
TRBD1	TRBJ2-6	TRBV30	CAWSGSGGASGANVLTF
TRBD1	TRBJ2-7	TRBV11-2	CASSKRTGDEQYF
-	TRBJ2-3	TRBV19	CASSIDTFVDTQYF
-	TRBJ2-2	TRBV19	CASTPIGATGELFF
-	TRBJ1-4	TRBV19	CASTRTTNEKLFF
-	TRBJ1-4	TRBV19	CASGRTAYNEKLFF
-	TRBJ2-1	TRBV6-5	CASSYSSVGYNEQFF
-	TRBJ2-2	TRBV28	CATQGQGRGELFF
-	TRBJ2-1	TRBV9	CASSLGGDLNNEQFF
-	TRBJ1-5	TRBV28	CASSGGLQPQHF
-	TRBJ1-5	TRBV7-9	CASSPGVSYQPQHF
-	TRBJ2-1	TRBV29-1	CSVARLEQFF
-	TRBJ1-1	TRBV27	CASSRDGQGSEAFF
TRBD1	TRBJ1-1	TRBV2	CASRETGSDTEAFF
-	TRBJ1-2	TRBV5-1	CASSPNKGEVGYTF
TRBD1	TRBJ1-5	TRBV5-1	CASSPYGTGANQPQHF
-	TRBJ1-1	TRBV6-5	CASSYSSGMNTEAFF
TRBD2	TRBJ2-1	TRBV19	CASSPRTSGYNEQFF
-	TRBJ1-1	TRBV4-3	CASSQDNENIENTEAFF
TRBD1	TRBJ1-4	TRBV19	CASRTGQVYEKLFF
TRBD1	TRBJ1-1	TRBV6-5	CASSDPTGWNTEAFF
TRBD1	TRBJ2-7	TRBV18	CASSPGTGYEQYF
TRBD1	TRBJ1-3	TRBV10-3	CAISVGTASGNTIYF
-	TRBJ1-3	TRBV25-1	CASSARDGGTGNTIYF
-	TRBJ1-1	TRBV19	CASSGGGALTGLEAFF
-	TRBJ2-1	TRBV7-2	CASSPVQANSYNEQFF
-	TRBJ1-2	TRBV19	CASSIQSGAYGYTF
-	TRBJ2-7	TRBV4-2	CASSQEAGYTYEQYF
-	TRBJ1-2	TRBV18	CASSPSLEYYGYTF
-	TRBJ1-5	TRBV6-5	CASSYSRVGNQPQHF